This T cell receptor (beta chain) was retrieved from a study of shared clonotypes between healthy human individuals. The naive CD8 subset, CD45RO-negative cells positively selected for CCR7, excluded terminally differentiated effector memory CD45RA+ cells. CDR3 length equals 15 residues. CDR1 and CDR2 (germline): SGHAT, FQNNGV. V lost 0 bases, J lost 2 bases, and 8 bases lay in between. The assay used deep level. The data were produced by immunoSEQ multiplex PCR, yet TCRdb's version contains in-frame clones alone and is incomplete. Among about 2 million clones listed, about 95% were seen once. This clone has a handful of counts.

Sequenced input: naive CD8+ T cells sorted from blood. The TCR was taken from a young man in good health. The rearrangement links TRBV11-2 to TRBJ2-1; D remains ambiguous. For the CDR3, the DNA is TGTGCCAGCAGCTTAGAGGGGAATACCTACAATGAGCAGTTCTTC. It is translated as CASSLEGNTYNEQFF.